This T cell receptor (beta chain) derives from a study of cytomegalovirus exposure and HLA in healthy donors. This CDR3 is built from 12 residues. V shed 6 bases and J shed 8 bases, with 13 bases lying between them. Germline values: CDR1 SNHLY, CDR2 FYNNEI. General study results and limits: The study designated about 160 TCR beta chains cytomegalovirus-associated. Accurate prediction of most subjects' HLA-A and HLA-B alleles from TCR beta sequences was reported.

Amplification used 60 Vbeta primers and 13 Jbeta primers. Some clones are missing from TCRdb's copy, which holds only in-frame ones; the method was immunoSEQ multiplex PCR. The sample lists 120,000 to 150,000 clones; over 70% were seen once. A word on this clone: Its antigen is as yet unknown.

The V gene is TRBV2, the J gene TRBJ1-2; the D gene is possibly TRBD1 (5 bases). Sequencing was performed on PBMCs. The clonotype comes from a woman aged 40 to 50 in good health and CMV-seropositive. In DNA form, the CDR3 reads TGTGCCAGCAGCCCTACAGGTGGAGGCTACACCTTC. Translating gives CASSPTGGGYTF.